This TCR beta chain was observed in a study of blood T cell repertoires in COVID-19. Study-level information: In each case, the material was cDNA or gDNA derived from T cells, B-cell-depleted T cells, or PBMCs.

Per the original methods: Using reference gene primer amplification, nucleated cell counts were estimated. Using immunoSEQ multiplex PCR, the repertoire was profiled, and TCRdb retains in-frame clones only, with some absent. For V, J and clone size, that table is used; D and trimming come from the DNA. In the table there are under 450,000 clones, more than 75% of which are singletons. The CDR3 extends over 14 amino acids. Germline assignment: CDR1 SNHLY and CDR2 FYNNEI. J was trimmed by 4 bases and V by 8 bases; bases with no gene match: 8. The chain couples TRBV2 to TRBJ1-3; 7 bases line up with TRBD1. Sequencing was carried out using PBMCs or T cells enriched from blood (not recorded which). The sequence came from a man in his thirties or forties who had recovered from COVID-19. CDR3 DNA sequence: TGTGCCAGCGTTCCAGGGGGTCGAGGAAACACCATATATTTT. Its protein is CASVPGGRGNTIYF.